The T cell receptor beta chain described here comes from a study of CXCR3-negative and CXCR3-positive naive CD8 T cells. General observations from the study: More hydrophobic TRB CDR3s occurred in CXCR3-positive than in CXCR3-negative naive cells.

On this clonotype: Its antigen is undetermined.

UMI-labeled 5' RACE TRB cDNA libraries were prepared from the cells. TCRdb reprocessed the 5' RACE reads; each CDR3 protein has one entry and no DNA is given. The sample includes 60,000 to 70,000 distinct CDR3 sequences. This receptor was identified in a human donor in good health. Some clones in this sample may be carry-over from other donors' samples. The sequencing sample was made of naive CXCR3+ CD8+ T cells from blood. Stated subset: CD45RO-CCR7+CD27+CD95- naive CD8+ T cells expressing CXCR3 (TNR3+).

CDR3 sequence: CASSLTVSTDTQYF. This chain links TRBV7-2 with TRBJ2-3. CDR3 length: 14 residues. CDR1 SGHTA and CDR2 FQGNSA come from the germline V gene.